Each of the 21 T cell receptor beta chains below was sequenced from the same sample in a study of cytomegalovirus exposure and HLA in healthy donors. PCR employed 60 Vbeta and 13 Jbeta primers. Method: immunoSEQ multiplex PCR; TCRdb's copy keeps in-frame clones and lacks some. The sample consists of some 52,000 clones, 65% to 85% of them appearing once. Sequenced: PBMCs. All receptors derive from a young man in good health and CMV-seronegative.

This chain links TRBV4-3 with TRBJ2-1; 7 positions agree with TRBD1. V shed 4 bases and J 0 bases; nucleotides not matched to a gene: 0. CDR1 and CDR2 (germline): LGHNA, YSLEER. The length of the CDR3 is 14 residues. CDR3 loop: CASSRDSSYNEQFF. Here the CDR3 DNA reads TGCGCCAGCAGCCGGGACAGCTCCTACAATGAGCAGTTCTTC.

The J gene is TRBJ2-7, the V gene TRBV5-4; 9 nucleotides align to TRBD2. The V gene's germline CDR1 is SGHNT and CDR2 YYREEE (reference sequence). CDR3 length equals 15 residues. With V trimmed by 4 bases and J by 3 bases, 8 bases remained unmatched. The CDR3 sequence: CASSLGLAGLYEQYF. The CDR3 nucleotides are TGTGCCAGCAGCCTCGGCCTAGCGGGGCTCTACGAGCAGTACTTC.

The rearrangement uses TRBV28 and TRBJ1-2; 8 bases fit TRBD1. Per the germline V gene, CDR1 is MDHEN and CDR2 is SYDVKM. The CDR3 contains 13 residues. V lost 2 bases to trimming and J lost 6 bases; unmatched junction nucleotides: 2. In DNA form, the CDR3 reads TGTGCCAGCAGTTTACGACAGGGGAATGGCTACACCTTC. This codes for CASSLRQGNGYTF.

The V call is TRBV10-3, the J call TRBJ1-2; no firm D call. The CDR3 covers 14 residues. Trimming took off 5 bases at V and 0 bases at J, with 10 bases between the two ends. In germline, CDR1 is ENHRY, CDR2 SYGVKD. DNA for the CDR3: TGTGCCATCAGTCAACAGAGTGCTAACTATGGCTACACCTTC. Its protein is CAISQQSANYGYTF.

This clone turned up a few times. The V call is TRBV6-1, the J call TRBJ2-7; D possibly corresponds to TRBD1 (5 bases). The CDR3 consists of 13 residues. Trimming took 7 bases from V and 0 from J, leaving 10 bases between them. From germline, CDR1 is MNHNS and CDR2 SASEGT. In DNA, the CDR3 is TGTGCCAGCAACCAGGGTCCCTCCTACGAGCAGTACTTC. It encodes CASNQGPSYEQYF.

The genes are TRBV6-1 and TRBJ2-7; 8 nucleotides agree with TRBD1. Looked up from germline, CDR1 is MNHNS and CDR2 is SASEGT. The CDR3 is 14 residues long. With V trimmed by 11 bases and J by 3 bases, 12 bases remained unmatched. CDR3 region: CAGADGQGFYEQYF. The CDR3 coding sequence is TGTGCCGGGGCTGATGGACAGGGATTCTACGAGCAGTACTTC.

The chain has TRBV29-1 and TRBJ2-7, with TRBD2 matching over 9 bases. Per germline, CDR1 SQVTM and CDR2 ANQGSEA. The CDR3 has 15 amino acids. Unmatched junction bases numbered 7, after V lost 2 bases and J lost 2 bases. The CDR3 sequence: CSVEKTSGKTYEQYF. The CDR3 bases are TGCAGCGTTGAAAAGACTAGCGGAAAAACCTACGAGCAGTACTTC.

This chain connects TRBV4-2 to TRBJ1-5, with 7 positions matching TRBD1. J gave up 4 bases and V 0 bases, and 6 bases lay outside the gene matches. The CDR3 has 16 amino acids. The germline V gene has CDR1 LGHNA and CDR2 YNFKEQ. The CDR3 bases are TGTGCCAGCAGCCAAGAGGGGACAGAAATTAATCAGCCCCAGCATTTT. This translates into CASSQEGTEINQPQHF.

This clone occurred once. The V and J genes are TRBV5-6 and TRBJ2-7; no firm D call. The CDR3 is 14 residues long. Germline V gene data show CDR1 as SGHDT and CDR2 as YYEEEE. V gave up 2 bases and J gave up 2 bases, with 11 bases separating them. In nucleotides, the CDR3 is TGTGCCAGCAGCTTAATCCACGGAGCCTACGAGCAGTACTTC. Translation gives CASSLIHGAYEQYF.

The chain recombines TRBV28 with TRBJ1-2, with TRBD1 identical over 7 bases. Germline assignment: CDR1 MDHEN and CDR2 SYDVKM. Trimming at V came to 5 bases and at J to 6 bases, leaving 9 bases not matched to a gene. This CDR3 is 14 amino acids long. The CDR3 region has the DNA TGTGCCAGCAGTACAACAGACAGGGACCATGGCTACACCTTC. Its translation is CASSTTDRDHGYTF.

The chain combines TRBV4-1 with TRBJ2-7; TRBD1 might be the D (6 bases). The CDR3 spans 16 residues. V gave up 0 bases and J gave up 6 bases, with 18 bases separating them. Germline V CDR1 and CDR2: MGHRA, YSYEKL. The DNA for the CDR3 is TGCGCCAGCAGCCAAGAGACGGCAGGGGTAAGGGGCGAGCAGTACTTC. Protein: CASSQETAGVRGEQYF.

CDR3 nucleotides: TGTGCCAGCAGCGTCAGGGGACAGGGGATCAATGAGCAGTTCTTC. Its translation: CASSVRGQGINEQFF. The J gene is TRBJ2-1, the V gene TRBV9, with 10 bases aligning to TRBD1. The CDR3 spans 15 residues. Germline values: CDR1 SGDLS, CDR2 YYNGEE. The trim removed 2 bases at V and 6 bases at J, leaving 5 bases unmatched.

The chain links TRBV2 to TRBJ1-1; 8 bases match TRBD1. CDR3 length equals 17 residues. V shed 2 bases, J shed 4 bases, and the junction held 12 bases outside the gene matches. CDR1 is SNHLY, CDR2 FYNNEI, per germline. The CDR3 DNA reads TGTGCCAGCAGTGAAATTTCTGTCCGTACAGGGGGCACTGAAGCTTTCTTT. It specifies CASSEISVRTGGTEAFF. The whole variable domain, remainder taken from reference TRBV2 and TRBJ1-1, is EPEVTQTPSHQVTQMGQEVILRCVPISNHLYFYWYRQILGQKVEFLVSFYNNEISEKSEIFDDQFSVERPDGSNFTLKIRSTKLEDSAMYFCASSEISVRTGGTEAFFGQGTRLTVV.

The V gene is TRBV7-2, the J gene TRBJ2-7; the D is unclear. The CDR3 covers 11 residues. V was shortened by 3 bases and J by 5 bases, with 5 bases between the two germline ends. From germline, CDR1 is SGHTA and CDR2 FQGNSA. In DNA, the CDR3 is TGTGCCAGCAGCTTTAGCCACGAGCAGTACTTC. Its translation is CASSFSHEQYF. Using reference TRBV7-2 and TRBJ2-7 for the parts outside the CDR3, the full variable domain is GAGVSQSPSNKVTEKGKDVELRCDPISGHTALYWYRQSLGQGLEFLIYFQGNSAPDKSGLPSDRFSAERTGGSVSTLTIQRTQQEDSAVYLCASSFSHEQYFGPGTRLTVT.

The CDR3: CASSLTSGVYNEQFF. The CDR3 DNA follows: TGTGCCAGCAGCTTAACTAGCGGGGTCTACAATGAGCAGTTCTTC. The rearrangement links TRBV5-4 to TRBJ2-1; the match to TRBD2 covers 10 bases. The germline V gene has CDR1 SGHNT and CDR2 YYREEE (reference sequence). CDR3 length: 15 residues. The junction had 2 bases not matched to a gene; V was cut back by 2 bases and J by 3 bases.

The J gene is TRBJ2-7, the V gene TRBV5-1, with D possibly TRBD2 on 6 matching bases. The CDR3 runs 14 residues. Looked up from germline, CDR1 is SGHRS and CDR2 is YFSETQ. V lost 4 bases and J 5 bases, leaving 16 bases between the germline ends. DNA for the CDR3: TGCGCCAGCAGCACGGGAGAAGCTGCCCACGAGCAGTACTTC. It encodes CASSTGEAAHEQYF.

The rearrangement joins TRBV7-2 to TRBJ2-1; D may be TRBD1 (6 bases). Trimming stripped 7 bases from V and 5 bases from J, with 15 bases between. The CDR3 loop spans 14 amino acids. The V gene's germline CDR1 is SGHTA and CDR2 FQGNSA. CDR3 residues: CASNQGGPNNEQFF. The DNA of the CDR3 is TGTGCCAGCAACCAAGGGGGACCGAACAATGAGCAGTTCTTC.

This clone showed up just once. This chain links TRBV4-1 with TRBJ1-5, with D possibly matching TRBD1 (5 bases). Trimming cost V 2 bases and J 3 bases, with 14 bases left between them. This CDR3 contains 16 residues. In germline, CDR1 is MGHRA, CDR2 YSYEKL. The CDR3 loop is CASSQTTETYNQPQHF. CDR3 nucleotides: TGCGCCAGCAGCCAAACGACAGAGACATACAATCAGCCCCAGCATTTT.

This clone was recorded only once. This chain joins TRBV28 and TRBJ2-3; 8 bases are a match to TRBD2. Germline CDR1 MDHEN, CDR2 SYDVKM. Unmatched junction bases numbered 7, after V lost 3 bases and J lost 2 bases. The CDR3 contains 16 residues. The CDR3 protein is CASSFSTGGATDTQYF. The CDR3 coding sequence is TGTGCCAGCAGTTTCTCCACGGGAGGGGCCACAGATACGCAGTATTTT.

This clone has only one observation. CDR3 sequence: CASSRPTGMNTEAFF. DNA for the CDR3: TGTGCCAGCAGCCGCCCGACAGGGATGAACACTGAAGCTTTCTTT. The chain recombines TRBV6-5 with TRBJ1-1; 7 bases match TRBD1. The V gene's germline CDR1 is MNHEY and CDR2 SVGAGI. With V trimmed by 6 bases and J by 0 bases, 7 bases remained unmatched. The CDR3 covers 15 residues.

The chain uses TRBV28 and TRBJ1-2; the D gene is possibly TRBD1 (5 bases). CDR3 size: 13 residues. Germline lookup yields CDR1 MDHEN and CDR2 SYDVKM. The germline V and J ends were trimmed by 0 bases and 7 bases, with 9 bases remaining between them. Here the CDR3 DNA reads TGTGCCAGCAGTTTATGGCAGGGAAGTGGCTACACCTTC. Its translation: CASSLWQGSGYTF.